Shown below are 7 T cell receptor beta chains from a single sample sequenced in a study of T cells after yellow fever vaccination. TCRdb reanalysed the 5' RACE reads using MiXCR and keeps one entry per CDR3 protein. The repertoire consists of tens of thousands of distinct CDR3 sequences, with around 3.3% occurring once and the leading ten covering around 0.98%. Sequencing was performed on PBMCs, either bulk or a sorted T-cell subset (CD4+, CD8+, memory, or dextramer-sorted; not recorded which), taken 35 to 50 days after the first yellow fever vaccination. Receptor source: a man aged 18 to 30 who received the YFV17D yellow fever vaccine.

This clonotype was picked up many times. The chain recombines TRBV5-1 with TRBJ2-3; no clear D. CDR1 is SGHRS, CDR2 YFSETQ, per germline. CDR3 length: 12 residues. V lost 2 bases and J lost 5, with 6 bases in between. The CDR3 spells CASSFEGDTQYF. CDR3 sequence (DNA): TGCGCCAGCAGCTTTGAAGGAGATACGCAGTATTTT.

This clonotype was detected ten times or more. J is TRBJ2-7 and V is TRBV10-3; 8 bases match TRBD2. Germline V CDR1 and CDR2: ENHRY, SYGVKD. The CDR3 has 16 amino acids. V lost 6 bases, J lost 4 bases, and 14 bases stayed unmatched. The DNA for the CDR3 is TGTGCCATCAGCAGAAGCGGGGGCTCAAGGATATACGAGCAGTACTTC. As protein: CAISRSGGSRIYEQYF.

This clonotype was counted many times. The chain links TRBV6-6 to TRBJ1-1; D call uncertain. This CDR3 spans 13 amino acids. The germline V gene encodes CDR1 MNHNY and CDR2 SVGAGI (reference sequence). Deletions cut 7 bases from V and 6 bases from J, with 15 bases between. CDR3 in DNA: TGTGCCAGCATGGTAGACGAGTTCCCTGAAGCTTTCTTT. This encodes CASMVDEFPEAFF.

By sample fraction, this clonotype is medium-sized. The genes are TRBV4-3 and TRBJ2-2, with 8 bases that match TRBD1. Unmatched junction bases numbered 7, after V lost 0 bases and J lost 4 bases. This CDR3 has 17 residues. Germline V gives CDR1 LGHNA, CDR2 YSLEER. CDR3 in amino acids: CASSQDSRTGSTGELFF. CDR3 in DNA: TGCGCCAGCAGCCAAGATAGTCGGACAGGGAGCACCGGGGAGCTGTTTTTT.

This clonotype was seen repeatedly, ten times or more. The chain combines TRBV5-5 with TRBJ2-5; possibly TRBD2 for D (5 bases). The length of the CDR3 is 14 residues. Trimming took 2 bases from V and 5 from J, leaving 13 bases between them. Germline V gene lookup returns CDR1 SGHKS and CDR2 YYEKEE (reference sequence). CDR3 sequence (DNA): TGTGCCAGCAGCTTATTACCTAGCCAGGAGACCCAGTACTTC. It translates to CASSLLPSQETQYF.

With respect to this clonotype: A much bigger clone sits one base away, suggesting this may be a read error. This rearrangement joins TRBV5-6 to TRBJ1-6; the D is unclear. The CDR3 runs to 12 residues. Germline assignment: CDR1 SGHDT and CDR2 YYEEEE. V was trimmed by 4 bases and J by 10 bases, leaving 9 bases between them. The CDR3 here is CASSRLESPLHF. The DNA for the CDR3 is TGTGCCAGCAGCCGTCTCGAGTCACCCCTCCACTTT.

This clonotype showed up many times. This sequence joins TRBV7-9 and TRBJ2-7, with TRBD2 matching over 9 bases. The CDR3 totals 13 residues. Per germline, CDR1 SEHNR and CDR2 FQNEAQ (reference sequence). V shed 5 bases, J shed 5 bases, and the junction held 4 bases outside the gene matches. The CDR3 loop is CASSRSGGDEQYF. Here the CDR3 DNA reads TGTGCCAGCAGCCGTAGCGGGGGCGACGAGCAGTACTTC.